This T cell receptor beta chain was identified in a study of shared clonotypes between healthy human individuals (dated by TCRdb to 2019 to 2021). Background on the whole study: Three men and a couple of women, aged 18 to 49 years, made up the cohort. Per donor, three plates each were used for CD4 naive and CD4 memory, two for CD8 naive, and one for CD8 memory. To estimate repertoire size and how much clonotype sharing occurs between individuals, the study deeply sequenced the blood TCR repertoires of about 5 healthy adults. To increase sequencing depth and limit assay-specific biases, different laboratories used diverse techniques to prepare libraries and sequence TCR repertoires. Each donor's leukapheresis produced roughly between roughly 0.85 and 9 billion PBMCs. What the study reported, not specific to this receptor: Across a few donors, roughly 5% of naive CD4, 3.5% of naive CD8, about 2.3% of memory CD4, and approximately 0.4% of memory CD8 clonotypes were shared. Incomplete sequencing was indicated by rarefaction of sorted-subset datasets, despite the large sequencing depth. Pairwise subsampling indicated that sequencing depth was expected to affect the degree of clonotype sharing among donors. Because the study included a small number of donors, the genetic and exposure-history diversity represented was limited. Estimated clonotype richness was generally larger for naive than for memory subsets. Higher generation probabilities were observed for clonotypes shared by all four sorted-subset donors than for non-shared clonotypes. Only blood was sampled, and tissue TCR repertoires likely differ from those in blood.

Comments on this clone: Which antigen it targets is not known. No base quality information exists; no much larger clone differs at one position.

Healthy HIV-negative adults with no recently reported acute infections or vaccinations were included as donors. Every donor was a Caucasian adult living in Nashville, Tennessee, USA. CD4+ T cells were enriched by magnetic negative selection; naive cells were then positively selected on CD45RA, and the negative fraction formed the memory subset. Blood was collected by leukapheresis, and PBMCs were isolated by Ficoll-Histopaque density gradient centrifugation and then cryopreserved in liquid nitrogen vapor phase. Analytical flow cytometry was used to check the purity and quantity of each magnetically sorted T cell population. Genomic DNA was isolated from every sorted fraction and measured by UV absorbance on a Nanodrop 2000c. Using the deep immunoSEQ assay, TCR CDR3 regions were amplified from genomic DNA by multiplex PCR. Extracted genomic DNA from each cell subset was spread evenly across all wells of several immunoSEQ 96-well plates, with each plate serving as a replicate. Each replicate PCR for sorted subsets received around 210 ng genomic DNA, equal to 30,000 or so T cell genomes. Purified libraries were measured with a Qubit 3.0 fluorometer, size-checked on a Bioanalyzer 2100, and measured again with the KAPA Library Quantification kit. Each immunoSEQ 96-well plate was sequenced on its own single-read 150-cycle Illumina NextSeq 550 flow cell. In the authors' own workflow: The immunoSEQ output contained only junctional sequences without quality scores, so filtering could not match that applied to full-length reads. To assign V/J genes and CDR3, sequences were annotated using PyIR, a Python wrapper for IgBLAST v1.9, with IMGT germline references. Reads were removed for weak V/J assignments (E-value above 1e-6), missing CDR3, stop codons, out-of-frame junctions, or ambiguous translated residues. A V3J clonotype was defined by an identical inferred V gene, J gene, and CDR3 amino acid sequence. Percentage overlap between repertoires was calculated by dividing the number of shared unique clonotypes by the size of the smaller repertoire. Repertoire richness was assessed with RTK rarefaction, the Chao1 estimator, and Recon v2.1 estimates of unobserved clonotypes. OLGA was used to compute generation probabilities for all TCRbeta clonotypes that the gDNA method yielded from a few donors. Sourced from immuneACCESS, this table was stored by TCRdb with only in-frame sequences that have V and J called. A share of the clones is absent; for the studies checked, an unresolved V gene accounts for under half, and the remainder has no known explanation. V, J and clone size are those of that table, while D and trimming were read from the DNA. For this sample there are around 2,000,000 clones; over 85% appear just once. In total, the top ten clones hold roughly 0.13% of the sample.

Taken from cysteine to phenylalanine, the CDR3 has 16 residues. The retained sequence is limited to the CDR3, 48 bases, with the frame set at the first base. CDR1 is given as SGHDT and CDR2 as YYEEEE, both from the germline V gene. The V end gives up 8 bases and the J end 6 bases, leaving 19 bases in the junction not matched to a gene. The sequenced sample consisted of naive CD4+ T cells sorted from blood. The label giving this sample's cell subset or site can be read as: CD45RA+ positively selected. The chain links TRBV5-6 with TRBJ1-2; 7 of the junction bases match TRBD1. This sequence originates from a man aged 18 to 29 in good health. The CDR3 region: CASLAGQILTGHGYTF. The sequenced DNA: TGTGCCAGTCTCGCGGGACAGATTTTAACCGGGCATGGCTACACCTTC.